Below, one T cell receptor beta chain is given with its context. Libraries were prepared by immunoSEQ multiplex PCR; TCRdb keeps only in-frame clonotypes and omits some of them. The top ten hold 8% to 8.5% of the sample, which has roughly 8,500 clones, around 86% seen once. Germline V gives CDR1 SGHTA, CDR2 FQGNSA. There are 14 residues in the CDR3. The V end lost 7 bases, the J end lost 1 base, and 11 bases lay between the germline ends. The data were taken from a study of blood T cell repertoires in COVID-19. This clonotype was obtained from a human donor in a cohort sampled during active COVID-19. The chain is built from TRBV7-2 and TRBJ1-5; a weak D match, TRBD1 (6 bases). Sequences were obtained from peripheral blood. The CDR3 here is CASNTGSSNQPQHF. In nucleotides, the CDR3 is TGTGCCAGCAACACAGGGTCGAGCAATCAGCCCCAGCATTTT.